A single sample is the source of the 20 T cell receptor beta chains below, sequenced in a study of monozygotic twins with cystic fibrosis listed by TCRdb under 2021. Library preparation employed the immunoSEQ multiplex PCR assay. TCRdb's version of the immuneACCESS table is confined to in-frame rearrangements and falls short of the full clone set. An unresolved V gene accounts for under half of the shortfall where checked; the remainder is of unknown origin. Recorded for this sample are 30,000 to 35,000 clones; roughly 66% of them occurred a single time. The ten most abundant clones make up 0.7% to 1% of the sample. The sequenced sample consisted of blood. The receptors come from a girl aged 5-17 years with cystic fibrosis.

The chain joins TRBV5-4 to TRBJ1-3, with unresolved D. The germline V and J ends were trimmed by 0 bases and 0 bases, with 4 bases remaining between them. Per germline, CDR1 SGHNT and CDR2 YYREEE (reference sequence). The CDR3 runs 14 residues. CDR3 residues: CASSLGGSGNTIYF. The CDR3 DNA reads as TGTGCCAGCAGCTTGGGGGGCTCTGGAAACACCATATATTTT. The complete variable domain, with remaining parts taken from reference TRBV5-4 and TRBJ1-3, reads ETGVTQSPTHLIKTRGQQVTLRCSSQSGHNTVSWYQQALGQGPQFIFQYYREEENGRGNFPPRFSGLQFPNYSSELNVNALELDDSALYLCASSLGGSGNTIYFGEGSWLTVV.

J is TRBJ1-5 and V is TRBV10-3, with D unclear. CDR1 ENHRY and CDR2 SYGVKD come from the germline V gene. The CDR3 is made up of 15 amino acids. V gave up 0 bases and J gave up 1 base, with 7 bases separating them. CDR3: CAISESGGSNQPQHF. CDR3 nucleotides: TGTGCCATCAGTGAGTCGGGCGGAAGCAATCAGCCCCAGCATTTT.

This clone was seen just once. The chain uses TRBV5-1 and TRBJ1-3; perhaps TRBD1 as D (6 bases). The CDR3 totals 15 residues. V lost 4 bases to trimming and J lost 0 bases, with 11 bases between them. CDR1 is SGHRS and CDR2 is YFSETQ in the germline V gene. The CDR3, as DNA: TGCGCCAGCAGCGTGGAGGGGGGCTCTGGAAACACCATATATTTT. Translated: CASSVEGGSGNTIYF.

This clone was seen only once. This chain uses TRBV5-4 with TRBJ2-5; 7 nucleotides align to TRBD1. CDR3 length: 16 amino acids. Germline-derived CDR1 and CDR2 are SGHNT and YYREEE (reference sequence). The trim removed 3 bases at V and 1 base at J, leaving 9 bases unmatched. The CDR3 reads CASSSQKTGLQETQYF. The CDR3 bases are TGTGCCAGCAGCTCTCAAAAGACAGGGCTCCAAGAGACCCAGTACTTC.

The V call is TRBV18, the J call TRBJ2-7; 11 bases line up with TRBD1. V gave up 6 bases and J gave up 4 bases; unmatched junction bases: 5. The CDR3 runs to 14 residues. The V gene's germline CDR1 is KGHSH and CDR2 LQKENI. In DNA, the CDR3 is TGTGCCAGCTCGCCGGACAGGGGGCAATACGAGCAGTACGTC. Translating it yields CASSPDRGQYEQYV.

The chain couples TRBV5-1 to TRBJ2-1; 7 positions agree with TRBD1. V lost 6 bases and J lost 9; bases outside the gene matches: 12. This CDR3 is 14 amino acids long. Germline V gene lookup returns CDR1 SGHRS and CDR2 YFSETQ. The CDR3 spells CASTGSQGMLEQFF. For the CDR3, the DNA is TGCGCCAGCACCGGGTCACAGGGGATGCTTGAGCAGTTCTTC.

This clone was observed a few times. CDR3 coding DNA: TGCGCCAGCAGCTTGAGGGGACGCCCCTCCGAAGGGGAGCTGTTTTTT. Its translation: CASSLRGRPSEGELFF. The J gene is TRBJ2-2, the V gene TRBV5-1, with D perhaps given as TRBD1 or TRBD2 (5 bases each). The germline CDR1 and CDR2 sequences are SGHRS and YFSETQ. V was cut by 1 base and J by 8 bases, with 18 bases left in between. There are 16 residues in the CDR3.

CDR3 nucleotide sequence: TGTGCCAGTTCTAGGGGCTGGGGTGAAAAACTGTTTTTT. Its translation: CASSRGWGEKLFF. The J gene is TRBJ1-4, the V gene TRBV2; tentative D call: TRBD1 (5 bases). This CDR3 is 13 amino acids long. The germline V gene has CDR1 SNHLY and CDR2 FYNNEI. The germline V and J ends were trimmed by 9 bases and 7 bases, with 15 bases remaining between them.

The rearrangement joins TRBV4-1 to TRBJ1-1, with D possibly matching TRBD1 (5 bases). The CDR3 has 15 residues. V was shortened by 0 bases and J by 0 bases, with 8 bases between the two germline ends. Germline V gene lookup returns CDR1 MGHRA and CDR2 YSYEKL. The CDR3 DNA follows: TGCGCCAGCAGCCAAGATCCGGGGGTGAACACTGAAGCTTTCTTT. Translating gives CASSQDPGVNTEAFF.

The chain combines TRBV20-1 with TRBJ1-1; unclear D gene. The CDR3 is made up of 11 amino acids. Trimming cost V 6 bases and J 4 bases, with 9 bases left between them. Germline CDR1 and CDR2: DFQATT and SNEGSKA (reference sequence). Here the CDR3 DNA reads TGCAGTGCCACGAGGGCCACTGAAGCTTTCTTT. Amino acids: CSATRATEAFF.

This chain links TRBV27 with TRBJ1-2; TRBD1 might be the D (6 bases). The germline V and J ends were trimmed by 3 bases and 7 bases, with 12 bases remaining between them. Germline CDR1 is MNHEY and CDR2 is SMNVEV (reference sequence). The length of the CDR3 is 13 residues. In DNA form, the CDR3 reads TGTGCCAGCAGTTTTGGGGGGGCTCTTGGCTACACCTTC. This sequence encodes CASSFGGALGYTF.

This clone appeared a few times. This chain links TRBV7-8 with TRBJ2-2; D gene unclear. The CDR3 loop spans 16 amino acids. Germline values: CDR1 SGHVS, CDR2 FQNEAQ. V lost 2 bases and J lost 6, with 16 bases in between. The CDR3 reads CASSLRQYILSGELFF. The CDR3 DNA is TGTGCCAGCAGCTTACGGCAGTACATATTGTCCGGGGAGCTGTTTTTT.

The chain recombines TRBV6-1 with TRBJ1-1, with a possible D match to TRBD1 (6 bases). The CDR3 totals 14 residues. V was shortened by 6 bases and J by 3 bases, with 14 bases between the two germline ends. Germline values: CDR1 MNHNS, CDR2 SASEGT. DNA of the CDR3: TGTGCCAGCAGGACAGGAGCTGAGCACACTGAAGCTTTCTTT. Its translation is CASRTGAEHTEAFF.

The rearrangement links TRBV28 to TRBJ2-7; the D is unclear. V lost 3 bases to trimming and J lost 2 bases, with 14 bases between them. The CDR3 consists of 15 residues. Germline CDR1 is MDHEN and CDR2 is SYDVKM. CDR3 in DNA: TGTGCCAGCAGTTTTTTGATGGGTCAGGCCTACGAGCAGTACTTC. It specifies CASSFLMGQAYEQYF.

This chain connects TRBV19 to TRBJ1-2; D unclear. The ends were cut back, 8 bases at V and 8 bases at J, with 6 bases in the middle. CDR1 LNHDA and CDR2 SQIVND come from the germline V gene (reference sequence). This CDR3 has 9 residues. As DNA, the CDR3 is TGTGCCAGTGGGATGGGCTACACCTTC. This codes for CASGMGYTF.

The V call is TRBV7-6, the J call TRBJ2-1; unclear D gene. This CDR3 comprises 13 residues. Between the trimmed V and J ends, which lost 1 base and 6 bases, there was a span of 7 bases. Germline CDR1 is SGHVS and CDR2 is FNYEAQ. In nucleotides, the CDR3 is TGTGCCAGCAGCTTAGGATCAACCAATGAGCAGTTCTTC. The encoded protein is CASSLGSTNEQFF.

V and J are TRBV10-3 and TRBJ1-5; D not certain. Trimming took 1 base from V and 4 from J, leaving 8 bases between them. This CDR3 has 14 amino acids. Germline V gives CDR1 ENHRY, CDR2 SYGVKD. The chain's CDR3 is CAISEFPSNQPQHF. CDR3 DNA: TGTGCCATCAGTGAGTTCCCCTCTAATCAGCCCCAGCATTTT.

This clone turned up a few times. This chain joins TRBV4-1 and TRBJ2-1; no clear D. The CDR3 extends over 15 amino acids. V was pared by 1 base and J by 5 bases, with 12 bases between. Germline V gene data show CDR1 as MGHRA and CDR2 as YSYEKL. CDR3 amino acids: CASSQGTSVDNEQFF. The CDR3 DNA reads as TGCGCCAGCAGCCAAGGGACCAGCGTGGACAATGAGCAGTTCTTC.

The V gene is TRBV29-1, the J gene TRBJ2-7; no firm D call. The CDR3 totals 14 residues. V was cut by 6 bases and J by 3 bases, with 18 bases left in between. CDR1 and CDR2 (germline): SQVTM, ANQGSEA. This CDR3 is CSVGQAKSYYEQYV. Written as DNA, the CDR3 is TGCAGCGTAGGGCAGGCTAAATCTTACTACGAGCAGTACGTC.

The chain joins TRBV4-1 to TRBJ2-3; D may be TRBD2 (5 bases). The CDR3 spans 14 residues. Per the germline V gene, CDR1 is MGHRA and CDR2 is YSYEKL. With 2 bases removed from V and 4 bases from J, the gap between germline ends came to 10 bases. CDR3 bases: TGCGCCAGCAGCCAACCGAGGGAAGCAGATACGCAGTATTTT. The encoded protein is CASSQPREADTQYF.